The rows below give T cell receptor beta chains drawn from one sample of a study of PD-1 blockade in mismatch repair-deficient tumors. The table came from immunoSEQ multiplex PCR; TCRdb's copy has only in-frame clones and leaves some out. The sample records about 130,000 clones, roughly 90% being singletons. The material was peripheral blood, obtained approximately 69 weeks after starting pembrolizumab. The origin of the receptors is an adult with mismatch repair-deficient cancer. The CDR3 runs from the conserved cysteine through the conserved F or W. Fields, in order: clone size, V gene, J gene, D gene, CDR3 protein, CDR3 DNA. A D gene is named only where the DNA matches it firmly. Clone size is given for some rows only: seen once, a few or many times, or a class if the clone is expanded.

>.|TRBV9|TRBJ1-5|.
CASSVDGSNQPQHF
TGTGCCAGCAGCGTAGACGGGAGCAATCAGCCCCAGCATTTT
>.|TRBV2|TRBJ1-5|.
CASSDWGPNQPQHF
TGTGCCAGCAGTGACTGGGGCCCCAATCAGCCCCAGCATTTT
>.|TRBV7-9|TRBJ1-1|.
CASSLNTEAFF
TGTGCCAGCAGCTTAAACACTGAAGCTTTCTTT
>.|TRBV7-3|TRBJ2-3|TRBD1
CASATGDEGTQYF
TGTGCCAGCGCCACAGGGGATGAGGGTACGCAGTATTTT
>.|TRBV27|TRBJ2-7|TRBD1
CASREGTGLYEQYF
TGTGCCAGCAGGGAAGGGACAGGGTTGTACGAGCAGTACTTC
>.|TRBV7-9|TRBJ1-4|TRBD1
CASSLWGQGVEKLFF
TGTGCCAGCAGCTTATGGGGACAGGGGGTGGAAAAACTGTTTTTT
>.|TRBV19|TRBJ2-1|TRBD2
CASSTGLVSWNEQFF
TGTGCCAGTAGTACCGGACTAGTTTCGTGGAATGAGCAGTTCTTC
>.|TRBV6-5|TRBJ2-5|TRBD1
CASSTGVIKTQYF
TGTGCCAGCAGCACAGGGGTTATAAAGACCCAGTACTTC
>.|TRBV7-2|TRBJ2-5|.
CASSLVRTGMLETQYF
TGTGCCAGCAGCTTAGTCCGTACGGGGATGTTGGAGACCCAGTACTTC
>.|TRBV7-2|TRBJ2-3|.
CASSSYGTSTDTQYF
TGTGCCAGCAGCTCATATGGGACTAGCACAGATACGCAGTATTTT
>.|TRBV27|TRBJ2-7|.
CASSPRTRTYEQYF
TGTGCCAGCAGTCCGCGGACCAGGACCTACGAGCAGTACTTC
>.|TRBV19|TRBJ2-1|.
CASSIGPTANEQFF
TGTGCCAGTAGTATAGGCCCCACCGCAAATGAGCAGTTCTTC
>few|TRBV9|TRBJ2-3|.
CASSTGTHTDTQYF
TGTGCCAGCAGCACCGGAACACACACAGATACGCAGTATTTT
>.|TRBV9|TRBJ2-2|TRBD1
CASSVGQGFSGELFF
TGTGCCAGCAGCGTAGGACAGGGATTCAGCGGGGAGCTGTTTTTT
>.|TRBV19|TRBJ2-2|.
CATSQGGDSPNTGELFF
TGTGCCACTTCCCAGGGAGGGGACAGTCCGAACACCGGGGAGCTGTTTTTT
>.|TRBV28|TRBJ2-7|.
CASSFTGNSYEQYF
TGTGCCAGCAGTTTTACGGGAAACTCCTACGAGCAGTACTTC
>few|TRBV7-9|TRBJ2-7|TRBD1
CASSPGQGFYEQYF
TGTGCCAGCAGCCCGGGACAGGGTTTCTACGAGCAGTACTTC
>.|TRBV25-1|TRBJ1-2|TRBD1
CASSEWAGGPGYTF
TGTGCCAGCAGTGAATGGGCAGGGGGCCCTGGCTACACCTTC
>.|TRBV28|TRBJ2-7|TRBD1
CASSFMGDRAYEQYF
TGTGCCAGCAGTTTTATGGGAGACAGGGCCTACGAGCAGTACTTC
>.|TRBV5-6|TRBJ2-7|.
CASSLGRIYEQYF
TGTGCCAGCAGCTTGGGACGGATCTACGAGCAGTACTTC
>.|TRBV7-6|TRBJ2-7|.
CASSYKQGSEQYF
TGTGCCAGCAGCTACAAACAGGGCTCCGAGCAGTACTTC
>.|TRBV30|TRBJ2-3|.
CARRSWANLGDLVDTQYF
TGTGCCCGCCGTTCGTGGGCCAACCTCGGAGATTTGGTTGATACGCAGTATTTT
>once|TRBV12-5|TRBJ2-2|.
CASGLSPLRDRGPGELFF
TGTGCTAGTGGTTTGTCACCCCTCCGGGACCGGGGGCCCGGGGAGCTGTTTTTT
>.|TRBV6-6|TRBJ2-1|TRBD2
CASSLSSGRAQDEQFF
TGTGCCAGCAGTTTGAGTAGCGGGAGGGCTCAGGATGAGCAGTTCTTC
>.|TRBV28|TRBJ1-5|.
CASTLRGHNQPQHF
TGTGCCAGCACCCTCAGGGGCCACAATCAGCCCCAGCATTTT
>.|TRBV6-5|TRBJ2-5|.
CASSYSAGHGETQYF
TGTGCCAGCAGTTACTCGGCGGGACATGGGGAGACCCAGTACTTC
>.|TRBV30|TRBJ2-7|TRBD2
CAWSNVGGSMKEQYF
TGTGCCTGGAGTAACGTAGGCGGGAGTATGAAAGAGCAGTACTTC
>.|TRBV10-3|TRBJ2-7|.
CATTPMGQGSYEQYF
TGTGCCACCACCCCCATGGGCCAAGGCTCCTACGAGCAGTACTTC
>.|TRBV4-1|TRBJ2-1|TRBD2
CASSQDAPSGSYNEQFF
TGCGCCAGCAGCCAAGATGCCCCTAGCGGCTCCTACAATGAGCAGTTCTTC
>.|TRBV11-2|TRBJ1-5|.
CASSLDWAPGQPQHF
TGTGCCAGCAGCTTAGATTGGGCCCCGGGTCAGCCCCAGCATTTT
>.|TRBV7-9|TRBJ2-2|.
CASSPPTGELFF
TGTGCCAGCAGCCCGCCTACCGGGGAGCTGTTTTTT
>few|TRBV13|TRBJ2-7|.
CASSLTPRHEQYF
TGTGCCAGCAGCTTAACCCCACGTCACGAGCAGTACTTC
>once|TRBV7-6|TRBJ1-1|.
CASSLSPRLMNTEAFF
TGTGCCAGCAGCTTAAGTCCCCGGCTCATGAACACTGAAGCTTTCTTT
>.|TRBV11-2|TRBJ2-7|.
CASSSLGLGQYF
TGTGCCAGCAGCTCCCTAGGACTCGGGCAGTACTTC
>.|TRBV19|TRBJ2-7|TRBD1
CASSDWGQAAYEQYF
TGTGCCAGTAGTGACTGGGGACAGGCCGCCTACGAGCAGTACTTC
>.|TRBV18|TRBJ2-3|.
CASSWRSTDTQYF
TGTGCCAGCTCGTGGAGATCCACAGATACGCAGTATTTT
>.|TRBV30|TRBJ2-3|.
CAWTRLDTQYF
TGTGCCTGGACCAGACTAGATACGCAGTATTTT
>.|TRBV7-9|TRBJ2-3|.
CASSYGLVTDTQYF
TGTGCCAGCAGCTACGGGCTAGTCACAGATACGCAGTATTTT
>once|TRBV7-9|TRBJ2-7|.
CASSTLTGTPGYEQYF
TGTGCCAGCAGCACCTTGACCGGGACACCCGGCTACGAGCAGTACTTC
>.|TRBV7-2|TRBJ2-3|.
CASSSTSAFTDTQYF
TGTGCCAGCAGCTCGACTAGTGCCTTCACAGATACGCAGTATTTT
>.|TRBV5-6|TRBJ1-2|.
CASSSVGLANYGYTF
TGTGCCAGCAGCTCGGTAGGTCTCGCTAACTATGGCTACACCTTC
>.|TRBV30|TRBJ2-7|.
CAWRSPPSEGNEQYF
TGTGCCTGGAGATCCCCTCCCTCGGAAGGAAACGAGCAGTACTTC
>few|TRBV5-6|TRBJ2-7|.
CASEDGAFSYEQYF
TGTGCCAGCGAGGACGGCGCATTCTCCTACGAGCAGTACTTC